A selection of T cell receptor beta chains follows, all from one sample in a study of T cell repertoires in cytomegalovirus infection. MiXCR was run by TCRdb on the reads, yielding one entry per CDR3 protein. The sample holds about 530,000 distinct CDR3 sequences, around a quarter seen once. Specimen: PBMCs. These receptors originate from a human donor in good health (CMV status not recorded). Some clones in this sample may be carry-over from other donors' samples. Each CDR3 is given with its conserved first and last residue. D genes are given only for firm matches. Clone size is not always given. Where it is, it says once, few, many or a class for expanded clones.

CDR3 DNA	CDR3 protein	V gene	J gene	clone size	D gene
TGTGCCAGTAGTAAGAGGGGAGGGCCGAACACCGGGGAGCTGTTTTTT	CASSKRGGPNTGELFF	TRBV19	TRBJ2-2	NA	TRBD2
TGTGCCAGCAGCTTAGCGTTCCTCAGACAGGGGAATTACCTTAACTATGGCTACACCTTC	CASSLAFLRQGNYLNYGYTF	TRBV7-8	TRBJ1-2	many	TRBD1
TGTGCCAGCAGTCGACCGGGATCAGCCCTCCAAGAGACCCAGTACTTC	CASSRPGSALQETQYF	TRBV14	TRBJ2-5	NA	NA
TGTGCCAGCAGCCGACCGCGACAGTTTACTGTGCAGTTCTTC	CASSRPRQFTVQFF	TRBV7-2	TRBJ2-1	few	NA
TGTGCCAGCAGTTTAAATCTCGGACAGCCTTCTGGAAACACCATATATTTT	CASSLNLGQPSGNTIYF	TRBV12-3/TRBV12-4	TRBJ1-3	NA	NA
TGTGCCAGCAGCAACAGTGGGCCACTTGCAACTAATGAAAAACTGTTTTTT	CASSNSGPLATNEKLFF	TRBV12-3/TRBV12-4	TRBJ1-4	medium-sized	NA
TGTGCCAGCAGTCTCGGAGGTGGAATCTCTGGAAACACCATATATTTT	CASSLGGGISGNTIYF	TRBV12-3/TRBV12-4	TRBJ1-3	NA	NA
TGTGCCACCAGCAGGGACAGCTATGGCTACACCTTC	CATSRDSYGYTF	TRBV15	TRBJ1-2	once	NA
TGTGCCTGCCGGAAAGGGGTTTTTATGGAGCAGTTCTTC	CACRKGVFMEQFF	TRBV6-1	TRBJ2-1	NA	NA
TGTGCCAGCAGTGATCCCTTGGGGAGGGGTGGCAAAAACATTCAGTACTTC	CASSDPLGRGGKNIQYF	TRBV25-1	TRBJ2-4	few	TRBD2
TGTGCCAGCAGCCAGGGACAGTCTGTCTATGGCTACACCTTC	CASSQGQSVYGYTF	TRBV5-5	TRBJ1-2	NA	TRBD1
TGTGCCATCCAGACAGGGGGGCAGGAGACCCAGTACTTC	CAIQTGGQETQYF	TRBV28	TRBJ2-5	many	TRBD1
TGTGCCAGCAGCTGGGTCACCTTGACCTTCAACATTCAGTACTTC	CASSWVTLTFNIQYF	TRBV7-2	TRBJ2-4	many	NA
TGTGCCAGCAGTCCATACCTAGGCTCGGGGGGTCCAGATACGCAGTATTTT	CASSPYLGSGGPDTQYF	TRBV12-3/TRBV12-4	TRBJ2-3	NA	TRBD2
TGTGCCAGCAGCTTTACTAGCGGCCCGCAGTATTTT	CASSFTSGPQYF	TRBV7-2	TRBJ2-3	few	TRBD2
TGTGCCAGCAGGCGGTTTGGGACCACCGGGGAGCTGTTTTTT	CASRRFGTTGELFF	TRBV6-5	TRBJ2-2	NA	NA
TGTGCCAGCAGGCTCAGTAGTGAGACGACGATCTACAATGAGCAGTTCTTC	CASRLSSETTIYNEQFF	TRBV7-6	TRBJ2-1	many	NA
TGTGCCAGCAGCGTGGGGGGACTGATGAACACTGAAGCTTTCTTT	CASSVGGLMNTEAFF	TRBV9	TRBJ1-1	NA	NA
TGTGCCAGCAGCTTAGATCCGGGGAACACCGGGGAGCTGTTTTTT	CASSLDPGNTGELFF	TRBV11-3	TRBJ2-2	NA	NA
TGCGCCAGCAGCCAAGGAACGGCAAATCAGCCCCAGCATTTT	CASSQGTANQPQHF	TRBV4-1	TRBJ1-5	NA	NA
TGTGCCAGCAGCACAACGACAGGGCAGGGAAACACCATATATTTT	CASSTTTGQGNTIYF	TRBV7-2	TRBJ1-3	many	TRBD1
TGTGCCAGCAGCTTGGGGGACAAGGGTCTTAGTACGCAGTATTTT	CASSLGDKGLSTQYF	TRBV5-5	TRBJ2-3	few	NA
TGTGCCAGCAGCTTAGCGTCGGTAGATACGCAGTATTTT	CASSLASVDTQYF	TRBV7-2	TRBJ2-3	NA	NA
TGTGCCAGTATGGGGCAGGGGAGATATGGCTACACCTTC	CASMGQGRYGYTF	TRBV19	TRBJ1-2	NA	NA
TGCGCCAGCAGCCAACTGGAGGGGTTTGATGAGCAGTTCTTC	CASSQLEGFDEQFF	TRBV4-1	TRBJ2-1	NA	NA